A selection of T cell receptor beta chains follows, all from one sample in a study of early T cells in non-severe SARS-CoV-2 infection. TCRdb re-derived calls from the 5' RACE reads in MiXCR, one entry per CDR3 protein. The sample holds some 52,000 distinct CDR3 sequences; just over 8% are singletons and the top ten take 9.4%. Sequences were obtained from whole blood. These receptors were taken from an adult who was a healthcare worker with PCR-confirmed SARS-CoV-2 infection or an uninfected control (not recorded which). CDR3s include the opening cysteine and the closing phenylalanine or tryptophan. Each record gives: clone size, D gene, J gene, V gene, CDR3 protein, CDR3 DNA. The D gene is left open where the match is weak. Clone size, where shown, is once, few, many, or a class for clones that have expanded.

.,.,TRBJ2-2,TRBV7-9,CASSLPLTGELFF,TGTGCCAGCAGCTTACCCCTGACCGGGGAGCTGTTTTTT
many,.,TRBJ1-1,TRBV6-6,CASSYSIRGGTEAFF,TGTGCCAGCAGTTACTCGATAAGGGGAGGTACTGAAGCTTTCTTT
few,TRBD1,TRBJ2-7,TRBV5-1,CASNRDRGPREQYF,TGCGCCAGCAACCGAGACAGGGGGCCACGCGAGCAGTACTTC
few,.,TRBJ1-2,TRBV7-9,CASIGGAEYGYTF,TGTGCCAGCATCGGCGGGGCAGAATATGGCTACACCTTC
few,.,TRBJ2-3,TRBV6-2/TRBV6-3,CASSYRAGFGTDTQYF,TGTGCCAGCAGTTACCGAGCGGGTTTCGGCACAGATACGCAGTATTTT
few,.,TRBJ2-5,TRBV10-3,CAISERTGIGETQYF,TGTGCCATCAGTGAGAGGACTGGGATTGGGGAGACCCAGTACTTC
.,TRBD2,TRBJ2-7,TRBV12-3/TRBV12-4,CASLLAGGPSEQYF,TGTGCCAGCCTGCTAGCGGGAGGGCCGTCCGAGCAGTACTTC
many,.,TRBJ2-1,TRBV10-2,CASSEVGDPPYNEQFF,TGCGCCAGCAGTGAGGTCGGGGACCCTCCCTACAATGAGCAGTTCTTC
few,TRBD1,TRBJ2-4,TRBV12-3/TRBV12-4,CASSTPGQVEAKNIQYF,TGTGCCAGCAGTACGCCCGGACAGGTGGAAGCCAAAAACATTCAGTACTTC
many,.,TRBJ2-3,TRBV5-1,CASRGPTDTQYF,TGCGCCAGCCGAGGCCCCACAGATACGCAGTATTTT
few,.,TRBJ2-7,TRBV6-6,CASSYVGVSYEQYF,TGTGCCAGCAGTTACGTTGGGGTTTCCTACGAGCAGTACTTC
few,.,TRBJ2-1,TRBV11-2,CASASGNEQFF,TGTGCCAGCGCCAGTGGGAATGAGCAGTTCTTC
.,TRBD1,TRBJ2-6,TRBV5-5,CASSLGQGSGANVLTF,TGTGCCAGCAGCCTGGGACAGGGGAGCGGGGCCAACGTCCTGACTTTC
.,TRBD2,TRBJ2-3,TRBV30,CAWSLAGPRGTQYF,TGTGCCTGGAGCCTAGCGGGGCCTAGGGGTACGCAGTATTTT
.,.,TRBJ2-7,TRBV6-1,CASSESGISYEQYF,TGTGCCAGCAGTGAATCGGGCATAAGCTACGAGCAGTACTTC
few,.,TRBJ1-6,TRBV27,CASSQEPGFNNSPLHF,TGTGCCAGCAGCCAAGAGCCGGGGTTCAATAATTCACCCCTCCACTTT